Sequencing of this T cell receptor (beta chain) was carried out in a study of CD8+ T cells in alopecia areata. TCR sequencing used cDNA made by reverse transcription of extracted RNA. The protocol was immunoSEQ multiplex PCR, while the TCRdb copy is restricted to in-frame clones and leaves out a portion. The data hold 100,000 to 150,000 clones, with 45% to 50% observed a single time. The V and J ends lost 0 bases and 4 bases, in that order; junction bases with no gene match: 4. This CDR3 has 16 residues. Germline CDR1 is MNHEY and CDR2 is SVGAGI. The source material was CD8+ T cells sorted from blood, sampled at week 0. This clonotype originated in a human donor with alopecia areata. J is TRBJ2-3 and V is TRBV6-5, with TRBD2 matching over 10 bases. The CDR3 DNA follows: TGTGCCAGCAGTTACTCGTCTAGCGGGGGATCAGATACGCAGTATTTT. Amino acid sequence: CASSYSSSGGSDTQYF.